The entry below gives a single TCR beta chain sequence along with its context. This entry is derived from a study of shared T cell receptors in the human thymus. V shed 3 bases and J 2 bases; nucleotides not matched to a gene: 1. The germline CDR1 and CDR2 sequences are MGHDK and SYGVNS. The CDR3 contains 15 residues. Assay: immunoSEQ multiplex PCR; the TCRdb copy retains only in-frame clones and omits some. The sample yields roughly 660,000 clones, more than 75% seen once. These sequences were also reported in another study, on human thymus T cells. As that study records: Thymus pieces cut out during corrective heart surgery were the tissue that was used.

The specimen was thymocytes. This TCR derives from a boy in the first two years of life with a congenital heart defect. The genes are TRBV25-1 and TRBJ2-5, with 12 bases identical to TRBD2. CDR3 nucleotide sequence: TGTGCCAGCAGTGACCTAGCGGGAGGGCAAGAGACCCAGTACTTC. This translates into CASSDLAGGQETQYF.